Reported below is one T cell receptor beta chain. The data were obtained in a study of shared clonotypes between healthy human individuals. Trimming at V came to 4 bases and at J to 3 bases, leaving 6 bases not matched to a gene. From germline, CDR1 is SGHKS and CDR2 YYEKEE (reference sequence). The CDR3 runs 15 residues. Some clones are missing from TCRdb's copy, which holds only in-frame ones; the method was immunoSEQ multiplex PCR. The sample shows about 1 million clones, about 77% of them seen only once. The specimen was memory CD4+ T cells sorted from blood. Subset in this sample: CD45RA-negative fraction. The sequence was obtained from a man between 18 and 29 years old in good health. The chain is built from TRBV5-5 and TRBJ2-3; 9 bases agree with TRBD1. The CDR3 loop is CASSIYRGPTDTQYF. The DNA of the CDR3 is TGTGCCAGCAGCATTTACAGGGGGCCAACAGATACGCAGTATTTT.